This TCR beta chain appears in the sequencing data of a study of human T cells and chemical hapten exposure. Study-level findings and limits: Versus controls, expanded TCRs had significantly more large CDR3 similarity clusters.

In its sample, this clonotype was seen many times. Its matching antigen is unknown. Individual cDNA molecules had unique molecular identifiers attached to them by the library. MiXCR was run by TCRdb on the RACE reads, yielding one entry per CDR3 protein. The sample has approximately 57,000 distinct CDR3 sequences; 9.3% are singletons. The time point: patch test 1, 2 weeks after DPC sensitization. Specified treatment: therapeutic diphenylcyclopropenone sensitization with weekly scalp DPC. At every patch-test visit, blood was drawn before the patch test was applied. Unfractionated whole blood was the source from which total RNA was extracted. Germline CDR1 is DFQATT and CDR2 is SNEGSKA (reference sequence). CDR3 length: 15 residues. V shed 6 bases and J shed 0 bases, with 17 bases lying between them.

The chain is built from TRBV20-1 and TRBJ1-1, with D perhaps matching TRBD1 (6 bases). Sequences were derived from whole blood, sampled in connection with sensitization to the hapten diphenylcyclopropenone (DPC). The receptor's source is a woman in her thirties or forties with alopecia areata. Some clones in this sample may be carry-over from other donors' samples. For the CDR3, the DNA is TGCAGTGCCAGCCTGACAGGACGCATGAACACTGAAGCTTTCTTT. Translation: CSASLTGRMNTEAFF.